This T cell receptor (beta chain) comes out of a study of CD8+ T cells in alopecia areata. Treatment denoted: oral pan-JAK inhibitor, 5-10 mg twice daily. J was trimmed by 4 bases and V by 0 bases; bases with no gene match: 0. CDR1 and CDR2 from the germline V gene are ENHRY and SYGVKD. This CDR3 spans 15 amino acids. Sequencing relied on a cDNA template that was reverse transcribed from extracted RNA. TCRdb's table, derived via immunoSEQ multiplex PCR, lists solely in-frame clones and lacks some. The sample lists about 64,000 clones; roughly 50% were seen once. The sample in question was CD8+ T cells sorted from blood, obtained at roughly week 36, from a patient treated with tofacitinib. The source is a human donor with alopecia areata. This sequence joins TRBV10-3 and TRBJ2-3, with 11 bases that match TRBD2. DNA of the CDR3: TGTGCCATCAGTGAGTCACTAGCGGGAGCAGATACGCAGTATTTT. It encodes CAISESLAGADTQYF.